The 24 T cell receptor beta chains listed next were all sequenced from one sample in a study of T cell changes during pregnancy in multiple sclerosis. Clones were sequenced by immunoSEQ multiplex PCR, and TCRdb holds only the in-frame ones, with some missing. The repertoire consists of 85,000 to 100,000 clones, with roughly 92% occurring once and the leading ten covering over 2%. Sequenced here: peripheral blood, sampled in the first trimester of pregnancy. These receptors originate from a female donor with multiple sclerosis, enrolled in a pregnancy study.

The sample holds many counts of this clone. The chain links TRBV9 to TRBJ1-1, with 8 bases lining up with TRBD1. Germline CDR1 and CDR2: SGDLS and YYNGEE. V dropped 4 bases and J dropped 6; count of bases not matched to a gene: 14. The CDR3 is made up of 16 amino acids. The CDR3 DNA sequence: TGTGCCAGCAGCTACCTCGACACTAACAGGGGGGCTGAAGCTTTCTTT. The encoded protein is CASSYLDTNRGAEAFF.

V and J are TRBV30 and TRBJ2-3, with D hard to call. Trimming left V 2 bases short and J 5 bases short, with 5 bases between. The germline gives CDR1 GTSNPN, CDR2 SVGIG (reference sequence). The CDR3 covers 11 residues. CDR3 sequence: CAWSYKDTQYF. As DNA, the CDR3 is TGTGCCTGGAGTTATAAAGATACGCAGTATTTT.

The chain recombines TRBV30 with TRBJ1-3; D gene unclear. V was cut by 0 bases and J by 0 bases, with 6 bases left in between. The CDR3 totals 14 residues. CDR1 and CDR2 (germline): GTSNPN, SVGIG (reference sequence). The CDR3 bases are TGTGCCTGGAGTGTATTCGGCTCTGGAAACACCATATATTTT. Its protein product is CAWSVFGSGNTIYF.

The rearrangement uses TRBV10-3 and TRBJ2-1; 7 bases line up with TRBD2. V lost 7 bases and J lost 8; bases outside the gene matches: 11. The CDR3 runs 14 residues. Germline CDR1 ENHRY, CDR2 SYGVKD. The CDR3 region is CAIKASGPSDEQFF. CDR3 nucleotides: TGTGCCATCAAAGCTAGCGGACCTTCCGATGAGCAGTTCTTC.

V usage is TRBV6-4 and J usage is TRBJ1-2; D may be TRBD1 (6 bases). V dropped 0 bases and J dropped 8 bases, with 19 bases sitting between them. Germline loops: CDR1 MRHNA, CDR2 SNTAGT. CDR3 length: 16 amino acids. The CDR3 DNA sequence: TGTGCCAGCAGTGACTCGATGGCAACAGGGTGTTGCGGCTACACCTTC. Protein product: CASSDSMATGCCGYTF.

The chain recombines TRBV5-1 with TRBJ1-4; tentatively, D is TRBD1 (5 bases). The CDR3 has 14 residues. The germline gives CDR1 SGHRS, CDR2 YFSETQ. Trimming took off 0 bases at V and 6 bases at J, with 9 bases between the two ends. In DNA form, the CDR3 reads TGCGCCAGCAGCTTGGGACAGACATATGAAAAACTGTTTTTT. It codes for CASSLGQTYEKLFF.

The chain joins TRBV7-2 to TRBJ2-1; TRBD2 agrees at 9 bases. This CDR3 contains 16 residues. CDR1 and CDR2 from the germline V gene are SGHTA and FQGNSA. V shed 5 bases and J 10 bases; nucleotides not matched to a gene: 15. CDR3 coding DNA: TGTGCCAGCAGCCTCAGTTGGGCTAGCGGGGTCCGCGAGCAGTTCTTC. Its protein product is CASSLSWASGVREQFF.

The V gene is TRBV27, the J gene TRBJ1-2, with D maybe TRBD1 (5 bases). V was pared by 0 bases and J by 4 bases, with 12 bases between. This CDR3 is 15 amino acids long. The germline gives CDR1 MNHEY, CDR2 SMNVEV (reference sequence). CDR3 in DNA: TGTGCCAGCAGTTTATCGTTAGGGGAGGGCTATGGCTACACCTTC. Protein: CASSLSLGEGYGYTF.

The chain's CDR3 is CASSVQGREDTEAFF. CDR3 sequence (DNA): TGTGCCAGCAGCGTTCAGGGGAGAGAGGACACTGAAGCTTTCTTT. This chain connects TRBV9 to TRBJ1-1; possibly TRBD1 for D (6 bases). There are 15 residues in the CDR3. CDR1 is SGDLS and CDR2 is YYNGEE in the germline V gene. Trimming removed 2 bases from V and 3 bases from J, with 14 bases in between.

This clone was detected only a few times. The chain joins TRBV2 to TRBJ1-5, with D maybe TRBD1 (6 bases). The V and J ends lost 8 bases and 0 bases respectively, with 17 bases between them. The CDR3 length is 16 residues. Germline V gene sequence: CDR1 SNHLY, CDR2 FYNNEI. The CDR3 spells CASAKVGTLSNQPQHF. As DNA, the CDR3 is TGTGCCAGCGCCAAGGTCGGGACACTTAGCAATCAGCCCCAGCATTTT.

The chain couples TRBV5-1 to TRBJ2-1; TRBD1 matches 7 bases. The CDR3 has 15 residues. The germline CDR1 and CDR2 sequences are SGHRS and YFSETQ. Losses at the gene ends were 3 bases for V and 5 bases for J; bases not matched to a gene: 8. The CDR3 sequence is CASSSRTGVNNEQFF. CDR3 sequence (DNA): TGCGCCAGCAGCTCTAGAACAGGGGTCAACAATGAGCAGTTCTTC.

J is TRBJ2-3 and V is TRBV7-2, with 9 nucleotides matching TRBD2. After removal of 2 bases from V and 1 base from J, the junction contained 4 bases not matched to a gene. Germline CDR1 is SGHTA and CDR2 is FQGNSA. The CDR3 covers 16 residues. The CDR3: CASSLPLAGRTDTQYF. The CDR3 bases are TGTGCCAGCAGCTTACCTCTAGCGGGACGCACAGATACGCAGTATTTT.

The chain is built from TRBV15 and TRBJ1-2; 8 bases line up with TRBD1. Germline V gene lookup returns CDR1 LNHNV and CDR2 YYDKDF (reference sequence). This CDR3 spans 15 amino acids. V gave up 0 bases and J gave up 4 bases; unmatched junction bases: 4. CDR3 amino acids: CATSRDLTGGYGYTF. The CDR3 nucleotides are TGTGCCACCAGCAGAGATCTCACAGGGGGCTATGGCTACACCTTC.

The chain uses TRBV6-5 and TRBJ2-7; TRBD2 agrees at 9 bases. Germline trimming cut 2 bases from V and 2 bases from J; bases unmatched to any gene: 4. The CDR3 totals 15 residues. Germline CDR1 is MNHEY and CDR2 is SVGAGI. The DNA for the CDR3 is TGTGCCAGCAGTTACGAAGCGGGGGGACCCTACGAGCAGTACTTC. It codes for CASSYEAGGPYEQYF.

DNA of the CDR3: TGTGCCAGCAGCGTAGTAGGGACAGACTACAATGAGCAGTTCTTC. Protein sequence: CASSVVGTDYNEQFF. This chain links TRBV9 with TRBJ2-1; 7 positions agree with TRBD1. The CDR3 has 15 amino acids. From germline, CDR1 is SGDLS and CDR2 YYNGEE. V dropped 0 bases and J dropped 3; count of bases not matched to a gene: 3.

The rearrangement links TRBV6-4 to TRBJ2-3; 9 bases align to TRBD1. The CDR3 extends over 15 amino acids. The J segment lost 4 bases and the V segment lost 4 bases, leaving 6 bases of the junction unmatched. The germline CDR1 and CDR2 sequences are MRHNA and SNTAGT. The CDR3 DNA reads TGTGCCAGCAGTGCCCGAACAGGGGGCGCAGATACGCAGTATTTT. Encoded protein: CASSARTGGADTQYF.

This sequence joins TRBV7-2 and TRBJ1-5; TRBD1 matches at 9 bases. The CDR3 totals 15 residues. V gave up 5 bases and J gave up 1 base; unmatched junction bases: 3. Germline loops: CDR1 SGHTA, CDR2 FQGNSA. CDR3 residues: CASSPDRGSNQPQHF. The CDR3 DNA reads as TGTGCCAGCAGCCCGGACAGGGGAAGCAATCAGCCCCAGCATTTT. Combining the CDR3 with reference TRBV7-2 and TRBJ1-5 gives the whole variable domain GAGVSQSPSNKVTEKGKDVELRCDPISGHTALYWYRQSLGQGLEFLIYFQGNSAPDKSGLPSDRFSAERTGGSVSTLTIQRTQQEDSAVYLCASSPDRGSNQPQHFGDGTRLSIL.

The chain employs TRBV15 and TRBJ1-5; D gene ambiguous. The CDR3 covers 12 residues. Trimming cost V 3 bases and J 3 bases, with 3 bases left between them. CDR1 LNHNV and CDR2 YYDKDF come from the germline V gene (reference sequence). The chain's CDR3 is CATSRANQPQHF. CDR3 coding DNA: TGTGCCACCAGCAGGGCCAATCAGCCCCAGCATTTT.

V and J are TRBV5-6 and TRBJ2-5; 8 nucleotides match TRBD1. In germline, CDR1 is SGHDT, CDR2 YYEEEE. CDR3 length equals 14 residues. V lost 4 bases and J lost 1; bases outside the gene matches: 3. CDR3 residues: CASSRTGLQETQYF. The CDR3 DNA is TGTGCCAGCAGCCGGACAGGGCTCCAAGAGACCCAGTACTTC.

The CDR3 DNA reads TGTGCCTGGACACAGGGGGAAGCTTTCTTT. Its protein product is CAWTQGEAFF. The rearrangement links TRBV30 to TRBJ1-1; TRBD1 aligns across 7 bases. The CDR3 covers 10 residues. J lost 8 bases, V lost 4 bases, and 1 base had no gene match. Germline CDR1 is GTSNPN and CDR2 is SVGIG (reference sequence).

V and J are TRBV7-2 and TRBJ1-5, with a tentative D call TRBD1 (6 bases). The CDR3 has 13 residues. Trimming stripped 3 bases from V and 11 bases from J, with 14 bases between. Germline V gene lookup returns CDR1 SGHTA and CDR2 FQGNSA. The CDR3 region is CASSLGGPEAQHF. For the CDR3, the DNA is TGTGCCAGCAGCTTGGGGGGGCCTGAAGCCCAGCATTTT.

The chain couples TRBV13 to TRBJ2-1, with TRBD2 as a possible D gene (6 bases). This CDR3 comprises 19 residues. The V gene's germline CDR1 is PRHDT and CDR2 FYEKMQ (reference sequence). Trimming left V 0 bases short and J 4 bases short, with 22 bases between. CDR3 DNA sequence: TGTGCCAGCAGCTTAGGCCACCGGAGAGTAGCGGTTGAGTACAATGAGCAGTTCTTC. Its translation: CASSLGHRRVAVEYNEQFF.

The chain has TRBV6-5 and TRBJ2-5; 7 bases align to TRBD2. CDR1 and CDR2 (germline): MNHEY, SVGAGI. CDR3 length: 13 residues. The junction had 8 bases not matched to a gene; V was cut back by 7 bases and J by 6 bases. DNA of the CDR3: TGTGCCAGCAATGCAGCGGGGACGAAGACCCAGTACTTC. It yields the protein CASNAAGTKTQYF.

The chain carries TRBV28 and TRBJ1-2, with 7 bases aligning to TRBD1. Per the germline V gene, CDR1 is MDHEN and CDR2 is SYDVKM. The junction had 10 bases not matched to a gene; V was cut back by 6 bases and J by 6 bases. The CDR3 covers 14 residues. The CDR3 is CASRLRQGKDGYTF. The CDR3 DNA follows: TGTGCCAGCAGACTGAGACAGGGCAAGGATGGCTACACCTTC.